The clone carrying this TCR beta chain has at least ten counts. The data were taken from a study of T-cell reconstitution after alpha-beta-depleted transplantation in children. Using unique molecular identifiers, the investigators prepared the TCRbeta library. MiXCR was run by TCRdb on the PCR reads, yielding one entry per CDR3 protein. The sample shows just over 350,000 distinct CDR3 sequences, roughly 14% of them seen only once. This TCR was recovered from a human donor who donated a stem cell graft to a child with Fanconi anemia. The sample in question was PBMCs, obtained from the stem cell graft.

The CDR3 sequence is CASSLNLAISGNTIYF. CDR3 DNA: TGTGCCAGCAGTTTAAATCTCGCAATCTCTGGAAACACCATATATTTT. The chain couples TRBV12-3 or TRBV12-4 to TRBJ1-3; no reliable D call. CDR3 length: 16 residues. V was shortened by 2 bases and J by 0 bases, with 11 bases between the two germline ends.